The clone carrying this TCR beta chain was seen only once. What it binds is not known. This CDR3 is missing its conserved last phenylalanine or tryptophan, likely due to a read error. This sample stems from a study of CD8+CD57+ T cells in acquired aplastic anemia. At the level of the study: Sorting CD4+ and CD8+ cells gave DNA averaging roughly 3.5 ug. The study, taken as a whole, reports: Sharing between patients and controls was observed for around 30 CD8+ CDR3 sequences. Patients and controls had CD8+ Simpson's diversity values that were not significantly distinct.

According to the study, genomic DNA was the template for TCR beta VDJ and CDR3 profiling. TCRdb recomputed calls from the reads with MiXCR, one row per CDR3 protein. Of 150,000 to 200,000 distinct CDR3 sequences in the sample, 64% were seen once. Between the trimmed V and J ends, which lost 1 base and 7 bases, there was a span of 11 bases. Germline CDR1 and CDR2: SQVTM and ANQGSEA. The CDR3 contains 12 residues. The clonotype comes from a human donor with severe aplastic anemia or a healthy control (not recorded which). Sequencing was carried out using sorted CD4+, CD8+, or CD8+CD57+ T cells (not recorded which) from PBMCs. This chain joins TRBV29-1 and TRBJ2-7; D is uncertain. CDR3 protein: CSVEGLTLEQYL. The CDR3 nucleotides read TGCAGCGTTGAAGGCCTGACCCTGGAGCAGTACCTC.